The table lists the clone carrying this T cell receptor (beta chain) with a count of one. As yet, its antigen is unknown. This sample stems from a study of blood T cells in healthy people across ages. The study, taken as a whole, reports: Older individuals had lower TCR beta diversity per million T cells (the decline was roughly linear).

With 0 bases clipped from V and 3 bases from J, the junction kept 14 bases outside the gene matches. Germline V gene sequence: CDR1 SGHAT, CDR2 FQNNGV. The CDR3 consists of 19 residues. A second PCR, run for about 6 to 11 cycles, used a sample-barcoded 5' primer plus a J-beta primer mix. Each of the cDNA molecules was tagged by a template-switch adaptor with 12 random nucleotides. TCRdb reanalysed the 5' RACE reads using MiXCR and keeps one entry per CDR3 protein. The sample has around 500,000 distinct CDR3 sequences, around 27% seen once; the top ten hold 3.6%. This sample also appeared in a second study, on T cells of mothers and their children. According to that study: The second PCR used the M1S primer, and this primer added sample barcodes and 2-4 random nucleotides.

Sequenced sample: blood. The clonotype was recovered from a boy aged 2 to 10 in good health. The V gene is TRBV11-2, the J gene TRBJ2-7; TRBD1 aligns across 10 bases. The CDR3 DNA follows: TGTGCCAGCAGCTTAGATCCTCTTACATGGGACAGGGGTTTCTACGAGCAGTACTTC. Translation: CASSLDPLTWDRGFYEQYF.